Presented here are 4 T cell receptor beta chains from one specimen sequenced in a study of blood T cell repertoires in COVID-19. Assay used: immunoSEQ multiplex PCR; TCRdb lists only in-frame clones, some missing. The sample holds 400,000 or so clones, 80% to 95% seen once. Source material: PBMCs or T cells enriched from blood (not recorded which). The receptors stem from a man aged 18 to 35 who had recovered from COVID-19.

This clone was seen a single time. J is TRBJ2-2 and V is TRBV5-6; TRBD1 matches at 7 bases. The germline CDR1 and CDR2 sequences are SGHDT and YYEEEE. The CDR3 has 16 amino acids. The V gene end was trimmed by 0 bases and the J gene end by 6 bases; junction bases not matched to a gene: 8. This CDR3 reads CASSLEYSQGSGELFF. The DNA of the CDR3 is TGTGCCAGCAGCTTGGAATATTCACAGGGGTCCGGGGAGCTGTTTTTT.

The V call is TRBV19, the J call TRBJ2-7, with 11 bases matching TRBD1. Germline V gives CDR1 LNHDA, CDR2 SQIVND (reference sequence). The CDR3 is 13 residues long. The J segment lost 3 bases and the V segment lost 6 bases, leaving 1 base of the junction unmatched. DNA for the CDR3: TGTGCCAGTAGGGGACAGGGGGACTACGAGCAGTACTTC. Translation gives CASRGQGDYEQYF. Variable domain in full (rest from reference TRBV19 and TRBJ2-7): DGGITQSPKYLFRKEGQNVTLSCEQNLNHDAMYWYRQDPGQGLRLIYYSQIVNDFQKGDIAEGYSVSREKKESFPLTVTSAQKNPTAFYLCASRGQGDYEQYFGPGTRLTVT.

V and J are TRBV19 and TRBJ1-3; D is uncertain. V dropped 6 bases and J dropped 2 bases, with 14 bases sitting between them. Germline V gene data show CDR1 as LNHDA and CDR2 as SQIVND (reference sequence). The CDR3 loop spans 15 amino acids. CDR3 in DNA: TGTGCCAGTAGCACAACTCTGGAGACTGGAAACACCATATATTTT. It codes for CASSTTLETGNTIYF.

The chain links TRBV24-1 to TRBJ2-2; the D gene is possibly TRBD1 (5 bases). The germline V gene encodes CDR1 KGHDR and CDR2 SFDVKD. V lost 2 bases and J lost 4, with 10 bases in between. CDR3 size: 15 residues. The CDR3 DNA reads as TGTGCCACCAGTGATTCAACCACAGGCACCGGGGAGCTGTTTTTT. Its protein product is CATSDSTTGTGELFF.